One T cell receptor beta chain is described in this entry. Its antigen is not identified. The data were taken from a study of T cell responses to AZD1222 COVID-19 vaccine. The data were produced by immunoSEQ multiplex PCR, yet TCRdb's version contains in-frame clones alone and is incomplete. Altogether 110,000 to 150,000 clones are present, about 90% being singletons, with the ten largest covering 5% to 6.5%. Study-wide results and caveats: All repertoire sampling was performed exclusively after the peak T cell response. Spike-spanning, vaccine-associated CD4 TCRs were dominant at 160-218 and 743-854. It should be noted that donors were predominantly white British and more often female, and clonal diversity was possibly underestimated. Spike-specific TCR breadth and depth grew following two AZD1222 doses.

The sequence derives from an adult in good health. Sequenced material: peripheral blood, taken on day 0 of AZD1222 vaccination.

This CDR3 reads CASAGGRDQPQHF. The CDR3 nucleotides read TGTGCCAGCGCCGGGGGAAGGGATCAGCCCCAGCATTTT. The chain has TRBV2 and TRBJ1-5, with D possibly TRBD1 on 5 matching bases. The CDR3 runs to 13 residues. Per germline, CDR1 SNHLY and CDR2 FYNNEI. Trimming shortened V by 8 bases and J by 5 bases, and 13 bases separated the two germline ends.